A single sample is the source of the 7 T cell receptor beta chains below, sequenced in a study of OX40 agonist ivuxolimab in advanced cancers. Produced via immunoSEQ multiplex PCR; TCRdb's table is partial and in-frame only. Here the sample spans 75,000 to 100,000 clones, less than 90% being singletons. Sequenced here: CD4+ or CD8+ T cells sorted from blood, sampled in a trial of the OX40 agonist ivuxolimab. All receptors come from an adult with an advanced solid tumor such as melanoma, head and neck, liver or kidney cancer.

V is TRBV18 and J is TRBJ2-5; D is unresolved. V was trimmed by 5 bases and J by 9 bases, leaving 13 bases between them. This CDR3 has 12 residues. The germline V gene has CDR1 KGHSH and CDR2 LQKENI. This chain's CDR3 is CASSYSSNAQYF. The CDR3 nucleotides read TGTGCCAGCTCATATTCCTCTAATGCCCAGTACTTC.

The chain joins TRBV27 to TRBJ2-3; 10 bases align to TRBD2. The CDR3 is made up of 15 amino acids. V was clipped by 6 bases and J by 2 bases; unmatched bases: 5. The germline gives CDR1 MNHEY, CDR2 SMNVEV (reference sequence). CDR3 DNA: TGTGCCAGCAGCCTAGCGGGGGTGTTCACAGATACGCAGTATTTT. It encodes CASSLAGVFTDTQYF.

The J gene is TRBJ2-7, the V gene TRBV5-6; TRBD2 aligns across 10 bases. The length of the CDR3 is 16 residues. Germline V gene sequence: CDR1 SGHDT, CDR2 YYEEEE. After removal of 0 bases from V and 6 bases from J, the junction contained 9 bases not matched to a gene. The CDR3 protein is CASSLAVASGSFEQYF. For the CDR3, the DNA is TGTGCCAGCAGCTTGGCCGTCGCTAGCGGGAGTTTCGAGCAGTACTTC.

The chain joins TRBV4-3 to TRBJ2-3, with TRBD2 identical over 9 bases. Trimming removed 4 bases from V and 4 bases from J; junction bases left unmatched: 9. The germline V gene encodes CDR1 LGHNA and CDR2 YSLEER. The CDR3 extends over 16 amino acids. The chain's CDR3 is CASSPWASGKADTQYF. The DNA for the CDR3 is TGCGCCAGCAGCCCGTGGGCTAGCGGGAAGGCAGATACGCAGTATTTT.

The rearrangement joins TRBV19 to TRBJ2-2; maybe TRBD2 (6 bases). CDR1 and CDR2 (germline): LNHDA, SQIVND (reference sequence). Trimming removed 6 bases at V and 6 bases at J, with 11 bases between. The CDR3 extends over 13 amino acids. The CDR3 DNA follows: TGTGCCAGTAGGCCAGGAGGGGCCGGGGAGCTGTTTTTT. Residues: CASRPGGAGELFF.

V and J are TRBV6-1 and TRBJ1-2, with 8 nucleotides matching TRBD1. Germline trimming cut 2 bases from V and 4 bases from J; bases unmatched to any gene: 6. Germline V gene data show CDR1 as MNHNS and CDR2 as SASEGT. The length of the CDR3 is 15 residues. The CDR3 DNA follows: TGTGCCAGCAGTGAAACACGGACAGGGCCCTATGGCTACACCTTC. Protein: CASSETRTGPYGYTF.

V gene TRBV6-6 combines with J gene TRBJ1-1, with D maybe TRBD1 (6 bases). CDR3 size: 14 residues. Germline CDR1 is MNHNY and CDR2 is SVGAGI (reference sequence). V was pared by 5 bases and J by 3 bases, with 13 bases between. The CDR3 DNA reads as TGTGCCAGCAGTCTCAGGGGTCGGGACACTGAAGCTTTCTTT. Translating gives CASSLRGRDTEAFF.